The rows below give T cell receptor beta chains drawn from one sample of a study of blood T cell repertoires in COVID-19. Data came from immunoSEQ multiplex PCR; TCRdb stores just in-frame clones and leaves some out. The sample contains 410,000 or so clones, about nine tenths of which appear only once. Sequencing was carried out using peripheral blood. The receptors shown here come from a woman between 40 and 50 years old with COVID-19, enrolled during active disease. The CDR3 runs from the conserved cysteine through the conserved F or W. Each record gives: D gene, J gene, clone size, V gene, CDR3 protein, CDR3 DNA. A D gene is named only where the DNA matches it firmly. Size is stated for part of the rows, as once, few or many counts, or as a class when the clone is expanded.

TRBD1 | TRBJ2-2 | . | TRBV5-1 | CASSPPGQGEAGELFF | TGCGCCAGCAGCCCCCCCGGACAGGGGGAAGCCGGGGAGCTGTTTTTT
TRBD1 | TRBJ1-1 | . | TRBV28 | CASSLGQGVTEAFF | TGTGCCAGCAGTCTCGGACAGGGGGTAACTGAAGCTTTCTTT
TRBD1 | TRBJ1-1 | . | TRBV27 | CASSLRGPDRELAFF | TGTGCCAGCAGTTTGAGGGGCCCGGACAGGGAGTTGGCTTTCTTT
TRBD2 | TRBJ2-3 | . | TRBV9 | CASSGLMGRGGGTQYF | TGTGCCAGCAGCGGCCTCATGGGGCGCGGGGGAGGTACGCAGTATTTT
. | TRBJ1-1 | . | TRBV30 | CASLDKGWLNTEAFF | TGTGCCTCTCTCGACAAGGGGTGGCTGAACACTGAAGCTTTCTTT
. | TRBJ1-2 | few | TRBV7-3 | CASSLSPPPTDYGYTF | TGTGCCAGCAGCTTATCTCCCCCCCCCACGGACTATGGCTACACCTTC
. | TRBJ2-7 | . | TRBV7-3 | CASSLFLRAGHLSYEQYF | TGTGCCAGCAGCTTATTCCTTCGGGCCGGACACCTCTCCTACGAGCAGTACTTC
TRBD1 | TRBJ2-3 | . | TRBV15 | CATSRGTTGSTDTQYF | TGTGCCACCAGCAGAGGGACGACAGGGTCCACAGATACGCAGTATTTT
. | TRBJ2-7 | . | TRBV3-1/TRBV3-2 | CASSQSFRYYEQYF | TGTGCCAGCAGCCAATCGTTCCGCTACTACGAGCAGTACTTC
. | TRBJ1-5 | . | TRBV29-1 | CSVGRGGHQPQHF | TGCAGCGTTGGACGGGGGGGGCATCAGCCCCAGCATTTT
. | TRBJ2-2 | . | TRBV4-3 | CASSQDLGSYGELFF | TGCGCCAGCAGCCAAGATCTCGGGAGTTACGGGGAGCTGTTTTTT
. | TRBJ2-2 | few | TRBV29-1 | CSAAAVVPGELFF | TGCAGCGCCGCAGCGGTTGTTCCCGGGGAGCTGTTTTTT
TRBD1 | TRBJ1-2 | once | TRBV6-5 | CASSIQGAGGYTF | TGTGCCAGCAGCATACAGGGGGCCGGTGGCTACACCTTC
TRBD1 | TRBJ2-2 | . | TRBV2 | CASDRDPTGELFF | TGTGCCAGCGACAGGGACCCAACCGGGGAGCTGTTTTTT
. | TRBJ2-2 | . | TRBV4-3 | CASSQAGNSLSGELFF | TGCGCCAGCAGCCAAGCGGGGAATTCTTTGTCCGGGGAGCTGTTTTTT
TRBD1 | TRBJ1-3 | . | TRBV19 | CASTVQGAPGNTIYF | TGTGCCAGTACCGTACAGGGGGCGCCGGGAAACACCATATATTTT
. | TRBJ1-1 | . | TRBV4-3 | CASSQERGNTEAFF | TGCGCCAGCAGCCAAGAACGGGGGAACACTGAAGCTTTCTTT
. | TRBJ2-2 | . | TRBV10-3 | CATLTSSPGELFF | TGTGCCACTCTAACTAGCTCCCCCGGGGAGCTGTTTTTT
TRBD1 | TRBJ1-1 | . | TRBV20-1 | CSASTGGQAFF | TGCAGTGCTTCTACAGGGGGTCAAGCTTTCTTT
. | TRBJ1-2 | . | TRBV27 | CASSPRAGVNYGYTF | TGTGCCAGCAGTCCCAGGGCAGGGGTTAACTATGGCTACACCTTC
TRBD1 | TRBJ1-1 | . | TRBV18 | CATTGGSGNTEAFF | TGTGCCACGACAGGGGGCTCGGGGAACACTGAAGCTTTCTTT
. | TRBJ1-5 | . | TRBV19 | CASSWGDFVRPQHF | TGTGCCAGTAGTTGGGGGGACTTTGTTAGGCCCCAGCATTTT
TRBD1 | TRBJ1-2 | . | TRBV28 | CASSPPTGGYGYTF | TGTGCCAGCAGTCCTCCGACAGGGGGTTATGGCTACACCTTC
. | TRBJ1-1 | few | TRBV7-8 | CASSLSRARLGNTEAFF | TGTGCCAGCAGCTTAAGTAGAGCGAGGCTAGGAAACACTGAAGCTTTCTTT
TRBD1 | TRBJ1-1 | . | TRBV7-9 | CASSFAGQGRPEAFF | TGTGCCAGCAGCTTTGCGGGACAGGGAAGACCTGAAGCTTTCTTT
TRBD1 | TRBJ1-5 | . | TRBV15 | CATSADRSFQHF | TGTGCCACCAGCGCGGACAGGTCGTTCCAGCATTTT
TRBD1 | TRBJ1-5 | . | TRBV5-6 | CASSRGQARWGNQPQHF | TGTGCCAGCAGCCGGGGACAGGCCCGCTGGGGCAATCAGCCCCAGCATTTT
TRBD2 | TRBJ2-7 | . | TRBV5-1 | CASSVGLAGSYEQYF | TGCGCCAGCAGCGTGGGACTAGCGGGCTCCTACGAGCAGTACTTC
TRBD1 | TRBJ2-3 | . | TRBV9 | CASSRQGTTDTQYF | TGTGCCAGCAGCCGACAGGGGACCACAGATACGCAGTATTTT
TRBD1 | TRBJ2-7 | . | TRBV25-1 | CASSQAQGALNEQYF | TGTGCCAGCTCCCAGGCCCAGGGGGCTCTAAACGAGCAGTACTTC
TRBD1 | TRBJ2-6 | . | TRBV28 | CASMGQGAPGANVLTF | TGTGCCAGCATGGGACAGGGGGCGCCCGGGGCCAACGTCCTGACTTTC
TRBD1 | TRBJ2-7 | . | TRBV19 | CASSMEGGTGSSEQYF | TGTGCCAGTAGTATGGAGGGGGGGACAGGGTCGTCCGAGCAGTACTTC
TRBD1 | TRBJ1-5 | . | TRBV20-1 | CSASILSGGDQPQHF | TGCAGTGCTAGTATCCTATCAGGGGGCGATCAGCCCCAGCATTTT
TRBD1 | TRBJ2-7 | . | TRBV29-1 | CSVVDRGNYEQYF | TGCAGCGTTGTAGACAGGGGAAACTACGAGCAGTACTTC